The clone carrying this T cell receptor beta chain has only a few counts. 60 Vbeta and 13 Jbeta primers were used in PCR. Profiled with immunoSEQ multiplex PCR; TCRdb holds only in-frame clones, not every one. The sample has 180,000 or so clones, roughly three quarters seen once. This record belongs to a study of cytomegalovirus exposure and HLA in healthy donors. V lost 1 base, J lost 4 bases, and 6 bases stayed unmatched. Per germline, CDR1 SGHNT and CDR2 YENEEA. The CDR3 covers 17 residues. The TCR originated in a woman aged 25 to 39 in good health and CMV-seropositive. Sequencing was done on a sample of PBMCs. The V call is TRBV11-3, the J call TRBJ2-2, with TRBD2 identical over 10 bases. The CDR3 DNA reads TGTGCCAGCAGCTTAGGGACCGGACTAGCGGCCACCGGGGAGCTGTTTTTT. Its translation is CASSLGTGLAATGELFF.